These T cell receptor beta chains were read from a single sample in a study of regulatory T cells in long-lasting Graves disease. TCRdb processed the multiplex PCR reads anew with MiXCR; each CDR3 protein has one entry. In the table there are 400,000 to 600,000 distinct CDR3 sequences, 20% to 25% of which are singletons. The specimen comprised peripheral blood mononuclear cells (PBMCs), sampled when the disease was refractory, from a patient treated with antithyroid drugs. These receptor sequences come from a female donor with Graves disease. The CDR3 runs from the conserved cysteine through the conserved F or W. D genes are given only for firm matches. Clone size is stated in some rows and not others, as once, few, many or a class when expanded.

j_call	d_call	clone_size	v_call	cdr3_aa	cdr3_nt
TRBJ2-7	NA	few	TRBV20-1	CSASNSEGREQYF	TGCAGTGCTAGTAACTCCGAGGGCCGGGAGCAGTACTTC
TRBJ2-7	TRBD1	many	TRBV28	CASSSTGIQNEQYF	TGTGCCAGCAGTTCGACAGGGATCCAGAACGAGCAGTACTTC
TRBJ2-2	TRBD2	many	TRBV27	CASTTGLAGVNTGELFF	TGTGCCAGCACTACCGGACTAGCGGGAGTTAACACCGGGGAGCTGTTTTTT
TRBJ2-1	TRBD2	NA	TRBV7-8	CASSLAPGLAGGEQFF	TGTGCCAGCAGCTTAGCTCCGGGACTAGCGGGAGGTGAGCAGTTCTTC
TRBJ2-3	TRBD2	NA	TRBV7-9	CASSLRPSGGIGTDTQYF	TGTGCCAGCAGCTTAAGGCCTAGCGGGGGGATTGGAACAGATACGCAGTATTTT
TRBJ2-6	TRBD1	many	TRBV2	CASWGQDGANVLTF	TGTGCCAGCTGGGGACAGGATGGGGCCAACGTCCTGACTTTC
TRBJ1-1	NA	NA	TRBV19	CASLSDKLGLNTEAFF	TGTGCCAGTTTATCCGACAAGTTGGGGCTGAACACTGAAGCTTTCTTT
TRBJ2-7	NA	many	TRBV28	CASSRQHEQYF	TGTGCCAGCAGTAGACAACACGAGCAGTACTTC
TRBJ2-6	NA	NA	TRBV27	CASGGGPGANVLTF	TGTGCCAGCGGAGGGGGCCCTGGGGCCAACGTCCTGACTTTC
TRBJ2-6	TRBD1	NA	TRBV27	CASRRTGVSGANVLTF	TGTGCCAGCAGACGGACAGGAGTCTCTGGGGCCAACGTCCTGACTTTC
TRBJ1-4	TRBD1	many	TRBV5-1	CASSSGQGTTNEKLFF	TGCGCCAGCAGCTCCGGACAGGGGACAACTAATGAAAAACTGTTTTTT
TRBJ1-4	NA	few	TRBV7-6	CASSLSGVRGEKLFF	TGTGCCAGCAGCTTATCAGGAGTCCGAGGTGAAAAACTGTTTTTT
TRBJ1-1	TRBD1	few	TRBV7-9	CASSLDRDKAFF	TGTGCCAGCAGCCTCGACAGGGACAAAGCTTTCTTT
TRBJ1-5	NA	many	TRBV29-1	CSVGPPQHF	TGCAGCGTTGGTCCGCCCCAGCATTTT
TRBJ2-5	NA	many	TRBV28	CASSFSPGDSQETQYF	TGTGCCAGCAGTTTCAGCCCGGGGGACTCCCAAGAGACCCAGTACTTC
TRBJ1-5	NA	few	TRBV6-5	CASSYSARPNQPQHF	TGTGCCAGCAGTTACTCTGCACGACCTAATCAGCCCCAGCATTTT
TRBJ2-1	NA	NA	TRBV6-5	CASSYSAWSSYNEQFF	TGTGCCAGCAGTTACTCGGCCTGGAGCTCCTACAATGAGCAGTTCTTC
TRBJ2-5	NA	many	TRBV11-2	CASSLSVWQETQYF	TGTGCCAGCAGCTTAAGCGTCTGGCAAGAGACCCAGTACTTC
TRBJ2-7	NA	NA	TRBV13	CASSLGLWTEQYF	TGTGCCAGCAGCTTAGGCCTCTGGACCGAGCAGTACTTC
TRBJ1-5	NA	NA	TRBV12-3/TRBV12-4	CASSLDRAAQHF	TGTGCCAGCAGTTTAGACAGGGCGGCCCAGCATTTT
TRBJ1-2	NA	many	TRBV24-1	CATSDSRRANYGYTF	TGTGCCACCAGTGATTCCCGGCGGGCGAACTATGGCTACACCTTC
TRBJ1-1	NA	NA	TRBV15	CATSRNNRLPTEAFF	TGTGCCACCAGCAGAAACAACAGGTTGCCCACTGAAGCTTTCTTT
TRBJ1-6	NA	NA	TRBV6-5	CASSYSPVPRDSPLHF	TGTGCCAGCAGTTACTCCCCGGTGCCTCGGGATTCACCCCTCCACTTT
TRBJ2-3	NA	NA	TRBV28	CASSLGNSGTDTQYF	TGTGCCAGCAGTTTGGGGAATTCGGGCACAGATACGCAGTATTTT
TRBJ2-7	TRBD2	NA	TRBV7-6	CASSLESSGLYEQYF	TGTGCCAGCAGCTTAGAGTCTAGCGGACTCTACGAGCAGTACTTC
TRBJ1-5	NA	NA	TRBV19	CASSITDQPQHF	TGTGCCAGTAGTATCACAGATCAGCCCCAGCATTTT
TRBJ2-7	TRBD2	many	TRBV27	CASSLGLAVTEQYF	TGTGCCAGCAGCCTGGGACTAGCGGTGACCGAGCAGTACTTC
TRBJ2-5	NA	many	TRBV10-2	CASSIQEQETQYF	TGCGCCAGCAGCATACAGGAACAAGAGACCCAGTACTTC
TRBJ2-3	TRBD2	NA	TRBV7-9	CASSFATPSGSTDTQYF	TGTGCCAGCAGCTTCGCGACTCCTAGCGGTAGCACAGATACGCAGTATTTT
TRBJ2-2	NA	many	TRBV7-8	CASSPLGRVDTGELFF	TGTGCCAGCAGCCCCCTAGGCAGGGTAGACACCGGGGAGCTGTTTTTT
TRBJ1-5	NA	NA	TRBV6-4	CASSEPLRRGDLVYQPQHF	TGTGCCAGCAGTGAACCCCTTCGGCGTGGGGACTTGGTTTATCAGCCCCAGCATTTT
TRBJ2-7	NA	few	TRBV30	CAWSVGGYQQYF	TGTGCCTGGAGTGTAGGAGGTTACCAGCAGTACTTC
TRBJ2-1	NA	few	TRBV9	CASSVDSGEGAYNEQFF	TGTGCCAGCAGCGTAGATTCGGGGGAAGGGGCCTACAATGAGCAGTTCTTC
TRBJ2-5	NA	many	TRBV7-3	CASSSDLHGVGTQYF	TGTGCCAGCAGCTCCGACCTGCACGGGGTAGGGACCCAGTACTTC
TRBJ1-1	NA	once	TRBV7-3	CASSQGWPNTEAFF	TGTGCCAGCAGCCAGGGGTGGCCGAACACTGAAGCTTTCTTT
TRBJ1-1	NA	few	TRBV7-9	CASSSSVIDSSAYPEAFF	TGTGCCAGCAGCTCCTCCGTGATCGACAGCAGTGCATACCCTGAAGCTTTCTTT
TRBJ2-7	NA	few	TRBV27	CASSPPGHSYEQYF	TGTGCCAGCAGTCCACCGGGACACTCCTACGAGCAGTACTTC
TRBJ2-7	NA	many	TRBV6-1	CASSPYGPSYEQYF	TGTGCCAGCAGTCCCTACGGCCCATCCTACGAGCAGTACTTC
TRBJ2-6	NA	NA	TRBV7-9	CASSLTTTGANVLTF	TGTGCCAGCAGCCTTACCACAACTGGGGCCAACGTCCTGACTTTC
TRBJ1-5	NA	many	TRBV6-1	CASTGPYSNQPQHF	TGTGCCAGCACGGGACCGTATAGCAATCAGCCCCAGCATTTT
TRBJ1-4	NA	NA	TRBV6-9	CASSYMGSGNEKLFF	TGTGCCAGCAGTTACATGGGGAGCGGCAATGAAAAACTGTTTTTT
TRBJ2-7	TRBD1	many	TRBV15	CATSREQGQIYEQYF	TGTGCCACCAGCAGAGAGCAGGGACAGATCTACGAGCAGTACTTC
TRBJ2-7	NA	NA	TRBV4-1	CASSQDQDEQYF	TGCGCCAGCAGCCAAGATCAGGACGAGCAGTACTTC
TRBJ1-1	NA	few	TRBV27	CASSRGGGGTEAFF	TGTGCCAGCAGTCGTGGAGGCGGGGGTACTGAAGCTTTCTTT
TRBJ2-6	NA	NA	TRBV25-1	CACSGKRVSGANVLTF	TGTGCCTGCAGTGGGAAGAGGGTCTCTGGGGCCAACGTCCTGACTTTC
TRBJ2-7	TRBD2	many	TRBV20-1	CSARAGGTYEQYF	TGCAGTGCTAGAGCGGGGGGAACCTACGAGCAGTACTTC
TRBJ2-5	NA	many	TRBV5-6	CASSLRPEETQYF	TGTGCCAGCAGCTTGAGGCCAGAAGAGACCCAGTACTTC
TRBJ2-7	TRBD2	few	TRBV5-1	CASSLKAGVGEQYF	TGCGCCAGCAGCTTGAAAGCGGGAGTTGGGGAGCAGTACTTC
TRBJ2-7	NA	few	TRBV19	CASSSFQGAYEQYF	TGTGCCAGTAGTAGTTTCCAGGGAGCATACGAGCAGTACTTC
TRBJ2-2	TRBD1	many	TRBV24-1	CATSDLKGQGNAGELFF	TGTGCCACCAGTGATTTGAAGGGACAGGGTAACGCCGGGGAGCTGTTTTTT
TRBJ2-5	TRBD2	many	TRBV11-3	CASSFESGRAGTQYF	TGTGCCAGCAGCTTTGAGAGCGGGAGGGCCGGGACCCAGTACTTC
TRBJ2-5	NA	few	TRBV7-9	CASSLVSSEETQYF	TGTGCCAGCAGCTTAGTGAGTTCAGAAGAGACCCAGTACTTC